The clone carrying this T cell receptor (beta chain) was observed a handful of times. The target antigen is unknown. The CDR3 has 15 residues. V dropped 6 bases and J dropped 4; count of bases not matched to a gene: 9. The germline gives CDR1 DFQATT, CDR2 SNEGSKA (reference sequence). This entry comes from a study of T-cell memory formation after mild COVID-19. Study information: Each donor largely had its own TCR clusters.

TCRdb recomputed calls from the 5' RACE reads with MiXCR, one row per CDR3 protein. The table has hundreds of thousands of distinct CDR3 sequences, 20% to 25% seen once. Points from the study as a whole: Researchers report contracting CD4+ clones mostly in CM and EM, with CD8+ clones in EMRA.

This TCR derives from a young man who had mild COVID-19 (a few samples of this study predate the infection). Cell type and time point are not known. Sequenced input: PBMCs or a T cell subset sorted from them (not recorded which). This chain joins TRBV20-1 and TRBJ2-2, with 9 nucleotides matching TRBD1. CDR3 sequence reads: CSAGQGPIFTGELFF. The CDR3 bases are TGCAGTGCCGGACAGGGGCCCATCTTCACCGGGGAGCTGTTTTTT.